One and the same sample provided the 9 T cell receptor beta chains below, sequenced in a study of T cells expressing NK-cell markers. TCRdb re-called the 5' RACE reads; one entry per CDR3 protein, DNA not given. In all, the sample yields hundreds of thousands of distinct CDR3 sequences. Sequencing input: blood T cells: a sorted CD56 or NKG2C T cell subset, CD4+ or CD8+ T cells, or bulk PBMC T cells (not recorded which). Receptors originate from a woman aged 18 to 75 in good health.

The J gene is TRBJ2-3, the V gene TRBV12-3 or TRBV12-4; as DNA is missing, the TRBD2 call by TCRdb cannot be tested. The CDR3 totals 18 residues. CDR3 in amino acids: CASSSSSGGSTGLDTQYF.

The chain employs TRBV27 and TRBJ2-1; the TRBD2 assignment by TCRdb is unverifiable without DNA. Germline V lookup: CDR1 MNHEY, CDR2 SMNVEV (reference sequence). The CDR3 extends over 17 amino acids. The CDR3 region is CASGTGHSGLSYNEQFF.

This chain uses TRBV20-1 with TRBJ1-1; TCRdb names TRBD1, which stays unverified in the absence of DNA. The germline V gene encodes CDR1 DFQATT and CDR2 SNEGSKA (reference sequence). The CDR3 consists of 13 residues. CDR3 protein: CSAPWTGGTEAFF.

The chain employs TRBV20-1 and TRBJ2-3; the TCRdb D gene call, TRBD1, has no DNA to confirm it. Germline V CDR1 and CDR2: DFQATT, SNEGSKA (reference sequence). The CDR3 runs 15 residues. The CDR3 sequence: CSARDLGRGEDTQYF.

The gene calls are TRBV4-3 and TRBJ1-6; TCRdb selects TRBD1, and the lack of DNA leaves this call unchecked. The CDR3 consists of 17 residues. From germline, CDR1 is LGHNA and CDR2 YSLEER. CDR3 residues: CASSQEPGQGKNSPLHF.

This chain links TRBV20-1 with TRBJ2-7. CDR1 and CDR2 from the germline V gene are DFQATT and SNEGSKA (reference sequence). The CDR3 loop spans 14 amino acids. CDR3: CSARGLGQVHEQYF.

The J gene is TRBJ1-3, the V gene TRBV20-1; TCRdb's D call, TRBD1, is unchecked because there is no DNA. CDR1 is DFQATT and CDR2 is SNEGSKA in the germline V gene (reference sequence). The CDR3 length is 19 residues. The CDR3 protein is CSARDLPDRKKDSGNTIYF.

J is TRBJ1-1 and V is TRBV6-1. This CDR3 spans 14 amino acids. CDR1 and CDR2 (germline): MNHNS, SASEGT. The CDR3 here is CASTNREGRAEAFF.

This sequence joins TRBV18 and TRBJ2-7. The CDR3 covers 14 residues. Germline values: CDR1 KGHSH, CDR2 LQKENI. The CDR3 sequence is CASSPPTPSYEQYF.